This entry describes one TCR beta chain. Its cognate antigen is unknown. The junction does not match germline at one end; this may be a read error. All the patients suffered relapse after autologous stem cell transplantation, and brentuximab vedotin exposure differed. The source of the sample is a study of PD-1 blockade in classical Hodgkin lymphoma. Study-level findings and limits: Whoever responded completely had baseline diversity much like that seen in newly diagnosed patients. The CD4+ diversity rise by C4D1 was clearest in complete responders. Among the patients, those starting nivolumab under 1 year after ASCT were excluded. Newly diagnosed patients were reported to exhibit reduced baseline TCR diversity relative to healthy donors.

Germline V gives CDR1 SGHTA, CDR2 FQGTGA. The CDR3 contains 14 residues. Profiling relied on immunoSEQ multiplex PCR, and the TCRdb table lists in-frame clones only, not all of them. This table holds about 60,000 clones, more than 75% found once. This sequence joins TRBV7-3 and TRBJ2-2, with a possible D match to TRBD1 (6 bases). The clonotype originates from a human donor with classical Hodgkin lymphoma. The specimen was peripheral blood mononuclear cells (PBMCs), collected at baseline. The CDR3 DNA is TGTGCCAGCGGCTTGGGACAGAACACCGGGGAGCTGTTTTTT. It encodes CASGLGQNTGELFF.